This T cell receptor (beta chain) was identified during a study of CD4 T cell repertoires in COVID-19. Study overall: Other coronavirus spike proteins restimulated relabeled CFSE-low cells expanded with IL-2 for roughly eleven days. Study-wide findings and caveats: SARS-CoV and/or HKU1 spike cultures shared between roughly 6.5 and 28% of SARS-CoV-2 clonotypes. Suggested intraclonal diversification: top SARS-CoV-2-reactive clonotypes appeared in two or three memory subsets.

The table came from immunoSEQ multiplex PCR; TCRdb's copy has only in-frame clones and leaves some out. The sample records fewer than 30,000 clones, approximately 93% being singletons. About this clone: Its antigen remains unidentified.

V was pared by 6 bases and J by 5 bases, with 13 bases between. The germline V gene has CDR1 LNHDA and CDR2 SQIVND (reference sequence). This CDR3 spans 13 amino acids. No culture step preceded sequencing of the ex vivo isolated memory T cells. Sequenced here: circulating follicular helper CD4+ T cells (cTfh) from blood, sampled before the COVID-19 pandemic. This clonotype was obtained from a human donor who had COVID-19. This chain connects TRBV19 to TRBJ1-1; no reliable D call. The CDR3 sequence is CASSPESRTEAFF. In DNA, the CDR3 is TGTGCCAGTAGCCCTGAGAGCAGGACTGAAGCTTTCTTT.